This T cell receptor (beta chain) was documented in a study of T cell repertoires in cytomegalovirus infection (dated by TCRdb to about 2019). About the study as a whole: Because public TCR beta signatures pointed to carriage of CMV infection together with the matching HLA type, the HLA type of each donor mattered for the analysis. The full study reports these points: The ex vivo response was dominated by HLA-C-restricted CMV-specific TCR beta clonotypes, which also provided the single most frequent clonotype in two of eight donors. Cumulative frequency of public TCR beta family members discriminated carriers of CMV infection plus the relevant HLA type in this cohort and an independent 352-donor cohort.

The instrument was an Illumina HiSeq 1500. The public reads were reanalyzed by TCRdb: fastp trimming at Q25, MiXCR alignment, in-frame beta chains only. Each entry merges the rows of one CDR3 protein and shows their most common DNA and genes. The sample table holds 200,000 to 250,000 distinct CDR3 sequences, of which 9% to 15% were seen once. The ten top clones hold 1.6% of the sample. This clonotype was seen many times. The clone's antigen remains unknown. Base qualities are not at hand, and no much larger clone is one base apart. Deletion took 5 bases off V and 1 base off J, with a span of 10 bases between the germline ends. The germline V gene encodes CDR1 SGHDT and CDR2 YYEEEE. The CDR3 goes from the cysteine to the phenylalanine over 14 residues. Only CDR3 DNA is held: 42 bases, read in frame from base 1.

The sequence derives from a human donor in good health (CMV status not recorded). Some clones in this sample may be carry-over from other donors' samples. The sequenced material came from PBMCs. Recombination connected TRBV5-6 to TRBJ1-3, and possibly TRBD1, on 5 matching bases. CDR3 region: CASSRGDSGNTIYF. The bases read TGTGCCAGCAGTAGAGGGGATTCTGGAAACACCATATATTTT.